This T cell receptor (beta chain) was sequenced during a study of cytomegalovirus exposure and HLA in healthy donors. Study-level findings and limits: Productive rates of about 90% or about 30% were seen for most TCR beta V segments in an earlier analysis. Reports indicate that TCR beta sequences accurately predicted the HLA-A and HLA-B alleles of most subjects.

Use of 60 Vbeta and 13 Jbeta primers characterized the PCR. Sequencing used immunoSEQ multiplex PCR; TCRdb keeps in-frame clones, though not all of them. There are about 120,000 clones in the sample; around two thirds occur only once, and 9.5% lies in the top ten. This clone has just a few counts. No antigen is known for it. This CDR3 contains 17 residues. Germline CDR1 and CDR2: LGHNA and YSLEER. V lost 0 bases to trimming and J lost 0 bases, with 9 bases between them. Samples came from healthy bone marrow donors. The source material was PBMCs. The genes are TRBV4-3 and TRBJ2-6; D is undetermined. The receptor was derived from a woman in her thirties or forties in good health and CMV-seropositive. CDR3 amino acids: CASSQEYYNSGANVLTF. CDR3 in DNA: TGCGCCAGCAGCCAAGAGTATTATAACTCTGGGGCCAACGTCCTGACTTTC.